This T cell receptor beta chain was captured in a study of shared clonotypes between healthy human individuals. Background on the study: Donor ages ranged 18 to 49 years: a couple of women, a few men. Study-level points and caveats: Some naive CD4 clonotypes, around 4.9%, turned up in common across several donors. The researchers took only blood, and tissue repertoires probably look different.

The CDR3 consists of 16 residues. CDR1 is MDHEN, CDR2 SYDVKM, per germline. With V trimmed by 4 bases and J by 7 bases, 11 bases remained unmatched. This clone appeared once. The antigen remains undetermined. CD4+ cells were split into CD45RA+ naive and CD45RA-negative memory subsets. Libraries were prepared by immunoSEQ multiplex PCR; TCRdb keeps only in-frame clonotypes and omits some of them. This table holds millions of clones, over 90% found once. This TCR came from a man younger than 35 in good health. Some clones in this sample may be carry-over from other donors' samples. V gene TRBV28 combines with J gene TRBJ2-1; 9 bases are shared with TRBD2. The sequencing sample was made of naive CD4+ T cells from PBMCs. Subset meaning: CD45RA+ positively selected. CDR3 sequence reads: CASSSWAAGGLNEQFF. The CDR3 DNA reads TGTGCCAGCAGTTCGTGGGCAGCGGGAGGATTGAATGAGCAGTTCTTC.